The rows below give T cell receptor beta chains drawn from one sample of a study of vaccination and CD4 T cells after COVID-19. TCRdb reanalysed the PCR reads using MiXCR and keeps one entry per CDR3 protein. The data contain 14,000 or so distinct CDR3 sequences, less than 30% of them singletons. Their antigen targets remain unknown. Source material: cultured CD4+ T cells from blood. The source is a human donor with COVID-19. CDR3s leave out the opening cysteine and the closing phenylalanine or tryptophan. Fields, in order: clone size, D gene, V gene, CDR3 protein. The D gene is left open where the match is weak. Not all rows give a size; the values are once, few, many and, for expanded clones, a class.

size: .
D: .
V: TRBV20-1
CDR3: SAIAATDTQY

size: few
D: .
V: TRBV25-1
CDR3: ASSDPWGRNTEAF

size: .
D: .
V: TRBV28
CDR3: ASSSTSTGAYEQY

size: .
D: .
V: TRBV29-1
CDR3: SAPSSTDTQY

size: few
D: .
V: TRBV15
CDR3: ATSPDNWDQPQH

size: .
D: .
V: TRBV2
CDR3: ASSEALTTLYEQY

size: few
D: .
V: TRBV7-2
CDR3: ASSLNSPLH

size: .
D: TRBD1
V: TRBV20-1
CDR3: SVRQGRSGTGELF

size: .
D: .
V: TRBV18
CDR3: ASSPPERVTSEQF

size: .
D: TRBD1
V: TRBV20-1
CDR3: SASVGQGYEQY

size: .
D: TRBD1
V: TRBV28
CDR3: ASSKTGLGVYEQY

size: few
D: TRBD2
V: TRBV11-2
CDR3: ASSLQAGGPTDTQY

size: few
D: TRBD1
V: TRBV24-1
CDR3: ATSESVGQGTDTQY

size: .
D: TRBD1
V: TRBV11-3
CDR3: ASSLQGAGSGELF

size: few
D: TRBD2
V: TRBV5-1
CDR3: ASSPRTSGGEETQY

size: few
D: .
V: TRBV6-4
CDR3: ASSVGPYNEQF

size: few
D: .
V: TRBV7-6
CDR3: ASSLAGAEAF

size: .
D: .
V: TRBV5-1
CDR3: ASSLASSGVQETQY

size: .
D: .
V: TRBV12-3/TRBV12-4
CDR3: ASSFDREVGIQY

size: .
D: .
V: TRBV29-1
CDR3: SVRTDNYGYT

size: .
D: .
V: TRBV19
CDR3: ASTRGAFNSPLH

size: few
D: .
V: TRBV12-5
CDR3: ASLGSNYEQY

size: .
D: TRBD1
V: TRBV11-3
CDR3: ASSLTGERTDTQY

size: .
D: TRBD1
V: TRBV7-9
CDR3: ASTSLGQGDQPQH

size: .
D: .
V: TRBV6-2/TRBV6-3
CDR3: ASLPRGRNTDTQY

size: .
D: .
V: TRBV30
CDR3: SGGSGATNEKLF

size: .
D: .
V: TRBV24-1
CDR3: ATGDGLAPQV

size: .
D: .
V: TRBV7-3
CDR3: ASRPGVAGNYGYT

size: once
D: TRBD2
V: TRBV7-8
CDR3: ASSLKVGTRVNEQF

size: .
D: TRBD1
V: TRBV4-2
CDR3: ASSQDSTGIGSPLH

size: .
D: TRBD1
V: TRBV20-1
CDR3: SASEGQGRQPQH

size: .
D: TRBD1
V: TRBV4-2
CDR3: ASSQEGGGAREKLF

size: .
D: .
V: TRBV7-3
CDR3: ASSLSSGGADTQY

size: few
D: .
V: TRBV11-2
CDR3: ASSLDPSSYEQY

size: .
D: .
V: TRBV27
CDR3: ASSLVAENSPLH

size: few
D: .
V: TRBV6-5
CDR3: ASSYSNHQGAF

size: .
D: TRBD1
V: TRBV4-1
CDR3: ASSQVRTGGNTQY

size: medium-sized
D: .
V: TRBV6-1
CDR3: ASSPTTLISNQPQH

size: .
D: TRBD1
V: TRBV11-2
CDR3: ASSYDRGGYT

size: few
D: TRBD1
V: TRBV7-6
CDR3: ASSLTTGGEAF